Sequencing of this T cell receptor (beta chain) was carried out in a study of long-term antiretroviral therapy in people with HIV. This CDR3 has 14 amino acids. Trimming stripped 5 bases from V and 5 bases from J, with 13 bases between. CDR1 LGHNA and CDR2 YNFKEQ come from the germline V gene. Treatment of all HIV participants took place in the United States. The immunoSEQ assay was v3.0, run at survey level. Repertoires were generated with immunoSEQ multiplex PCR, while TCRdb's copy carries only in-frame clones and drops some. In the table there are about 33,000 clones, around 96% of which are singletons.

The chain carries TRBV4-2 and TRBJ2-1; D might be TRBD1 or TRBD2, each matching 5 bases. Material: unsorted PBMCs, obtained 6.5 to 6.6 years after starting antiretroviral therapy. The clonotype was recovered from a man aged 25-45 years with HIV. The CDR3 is CASSEGPWDNEQFF. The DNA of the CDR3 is TGTGCCAGCAGCGAGGGGCCCTGGGACAATGAGCAGTTCTTC.